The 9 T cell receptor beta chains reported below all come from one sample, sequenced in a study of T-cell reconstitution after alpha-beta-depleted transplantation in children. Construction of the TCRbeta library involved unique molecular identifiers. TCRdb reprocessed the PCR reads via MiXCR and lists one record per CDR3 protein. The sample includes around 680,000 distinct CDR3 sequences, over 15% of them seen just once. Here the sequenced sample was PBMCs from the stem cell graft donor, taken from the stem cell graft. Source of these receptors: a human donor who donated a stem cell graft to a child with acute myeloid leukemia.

DNA of the CDR3: TGCAGTGCGGCCCAGGGACAGGGGCTTTCGCCCCAGCATTTT. Its protein product is CSAAQGQGLSPQHF. The chain couples TRBV20-1 to TRBJ1-5, with 10 nucleotides matching TRBD1. The germline CDR1 and CDR2 sequences are DFQATT and SNEGSKA (reference sequence). The trim removed 6 bases at V and 9 bases at J, leaving 11 bases unmatched. The CDR3 spans 14 residues.

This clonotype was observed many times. The CDR3 sequence: CASSVYEQYF. For the CDR3, the DNA is TGTGCCAGCAGTGTCTACGAGCAGTACTTC. This chain joins TRBV6-1 and TRBJ2-7, with D unresolved. This CDR3 is 10 amino acids long. Looked up from germline, CDR1 is MNHNS and CDR2 is SASEGT. V lost 4 bases to trimming and J lost 3 bases, with 1 base between them.

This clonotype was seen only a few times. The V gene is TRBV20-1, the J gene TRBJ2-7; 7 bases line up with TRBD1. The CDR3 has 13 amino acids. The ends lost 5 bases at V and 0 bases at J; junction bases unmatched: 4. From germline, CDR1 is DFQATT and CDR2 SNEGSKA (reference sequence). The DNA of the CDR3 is TGCAGTGCTCGACAGGGCCACTCCTACGAGCAGTACTTC. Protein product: CSARQGHSYEQYF.

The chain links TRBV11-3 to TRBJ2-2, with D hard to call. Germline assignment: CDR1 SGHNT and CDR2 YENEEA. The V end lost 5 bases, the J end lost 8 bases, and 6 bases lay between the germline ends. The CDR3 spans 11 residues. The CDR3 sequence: CASSQSGELFF. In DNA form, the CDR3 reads TGTGCCAGCAGCCAGAGTGGGGAGCTGTTTTTT.

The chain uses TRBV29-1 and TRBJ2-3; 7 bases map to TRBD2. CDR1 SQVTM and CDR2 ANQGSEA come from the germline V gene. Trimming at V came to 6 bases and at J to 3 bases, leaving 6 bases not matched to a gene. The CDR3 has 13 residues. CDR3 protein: CSVGRGGTDTQYF. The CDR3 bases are TGCAGCGTGGGACGGGGAGGGACAGATACGCAGTATTTT.

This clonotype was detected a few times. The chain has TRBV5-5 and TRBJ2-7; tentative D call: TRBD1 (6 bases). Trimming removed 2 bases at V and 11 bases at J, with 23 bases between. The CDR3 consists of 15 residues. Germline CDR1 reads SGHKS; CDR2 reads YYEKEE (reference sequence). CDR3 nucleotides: TGTGCCAGCAGCTTTGTACAGGACGACCCTAGGGGGAAGTACGTC. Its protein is CASSFVQDDPRGKYV.

CDR3 sequence: CASRRSVISSYNEQFF. In nucleotides, the CDR3 is TGTGCCAGCAGACGCTCAGTGATTAGCTCCTACAATGAGCAGTTCTTC. The chain uses TRBV6-1 and TRBJ2-1; D remains ambiguous. The CDR3 contains 16 residues. Between the trimmed V and J ends, which lost 6 bases and 0 bases, there was a span of 15 bases. Germline V gives CDR1 MNHNS, CDR2 SASEGT.

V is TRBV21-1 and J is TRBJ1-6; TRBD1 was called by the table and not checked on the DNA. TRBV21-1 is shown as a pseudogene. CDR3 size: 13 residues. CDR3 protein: CAGMWTVNSPLHF. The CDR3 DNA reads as TGTGCCGGAATGTGGACAGTGAATTCACCCCTCCACTTT.

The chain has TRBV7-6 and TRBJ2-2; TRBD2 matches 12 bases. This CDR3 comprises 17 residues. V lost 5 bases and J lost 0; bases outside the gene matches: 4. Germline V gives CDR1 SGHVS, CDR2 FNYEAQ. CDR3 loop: CASSLRTSGANTGELFF. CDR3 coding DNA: TGTGCCAGCAGCCTGAGGACTAGCGGGGCGAACACCGGGGAGCTGTTTTTT. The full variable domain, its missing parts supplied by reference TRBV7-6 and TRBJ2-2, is GAGVSQSPRYKVTKRGQDVALRCDPISGHVSLYWYRQALGQGPEFLTYFNYEAQQDKSGLPNDRFSAERPEGSISTLTIQRTEQRDSAMYRCASSLRTSGANTGELFFGEGSRLTVL.